This T cell receptor (beta chain) was retrieved from a study of beta chain features in type 1 diabetes. Study-level information: Examination spanned about 110 million sorted cells from all samples. General study results and limits: Equally in patients and controls, shorter templates might have been favored by PCR.

Stem cell-like memory, regulatory, central memory and naive CD4+ cells were sorted via CD45RO/CCR7/CD25/CD127/CD95/CD27. In all sorted populations, purity surpassed 95%. Germline CDR1 reads KGHSH; CDR2 reads LQKENI. V shed 6 bases and J shed 4 bases, with 7 bases lying between them. This CDR3 contains 11 residues. All of the isolated RNA was reverse transcribed, so expressed TCRB transcripts were sequenced. Method: immunoSEQ multiplex PCR; TCRdb's copy keeps in-frame clones and lacks some. The sample comprises hundreds of thousands of clones, around 15% of which are singletons, and 0.07% to 0.095% rests with the top ten. This clone was found a few times. No antigen is known for it.

Specimen: naive CD4+ T cells from blood. V and J are TRBV18 and TRBJ2-7, with D hard to call. The receptor comes from a man between 18 and 35 years old in good health. The CDR3: CASSSIYEQYF. The CDR3 DNA sequence: TGTGCCAGCTCTTCGATTTACGAGCAGTACTTC.